The entry below gives a single T cell receptor (beta chain) sequence along with its context. Trimming cost V 2 bases and J 0 bases; bases outside gene matches: 10. This CDR3 comprises 17 residues. Germline assignment: CDR1 MNHNS and CDR2 SASEGT. This sample was included in a study of OX40 agonist ivuxolimab in advanced cancers. The table came from immunoSEQ multiplex PCR; TCRdb's copy has only in-frame clones and leaves some out. This table holds 50,000 to 70,000 clones, under 95% found once. The receptor comes from an adult with an advanced solid tumor such as melanoma, head and neck, liver or kidney cancer. This chain links TRBV6-1 with TRBJ2-7, with 7 bases matching TRBD2. The material was CD4+ or CD8+ T cells sorted from blood, obtained in a trial of the OX40 agonist ivuxolimab. The CDR3 reads CASSETDAGESSYEQYF. CDR3 coding DNA: TGTGCCAGCAGTGAAACGGACGCGGGGGAAAGCTCCTACGAGCAGTACTTC.